The rows below give T cell receptor beta chains drawn from one sample of a study of blood T cell repertoires in COVID-19. Data came from immunoSEQ multiplex PCR; TCRdb stores just in-frame clones and leaves some out. Of 70,000 to 95,000 clones listed, just under 85% were seen once; the top ten hold 10% to 15%. The sequencing sample was made of peripheral blood. The receptors derive from a woman aged 70-85 years with active or convalescent COVID-19. Both conserved end residues are part of each CDR3. A D gene is named only where the DNA matches it firmly. Only part of the rows carry a size: once, few, many, or a class if the clone is expanded.

D gene	CDR3 length	J gene	V gene	clone size	CDR3 DNA	CDR3 protein
TRBD1	16	TRBJ1-3	TRBV5-4	NA	TGTGCCAGCAGCTTGGGTCAGGGGGCGCCAGGAAACACCATATATTTT	CASSLGQGAPGNTIYF
TRBD1	17	TRBJ1-2	TRBV4-1	NA	TGCGCCAGCAGCCAAGAACCTTCGAATCCAGGGGGCGGTGGCTACACCTTC	CASSQEPSNPGGGGYTF
NA	14	TRBJ2-1	TRBV7-2	NA	TGTGCCAGCAGCTCCCTGGCTAGCTTCGATGAGCAGTTCTTC	CASSSLASFDEQFF
NA	11	TRBJ2-5	TRBV6-5	few	TGTGCCAGCGTTGGGGCAGAGACCCAGTACTTC	CASVGAETQYF
NA	15	TRBJ2-1	TRBV19	NA	TGTGCCAGTAGTACGGACCACCGGGACTACAATGAGCAGTTCTTC	CASSTDHRDYNEQFF
TRBD1	15	TRBJ2-7	TRBV7-2	NA	TGTGCCAGCAGAAAGGGGACAGGGGGCGGATACGAGCAGTACTTC	CASRKGTGGGYEQYF
NA	13	TRBJ1-2	TRBV7-2	NA	TGTGCCAGCAGCTTAGGGCTGGGCCGGGGCTACACCTTC	CASSLGLGRGYTF
TRBD1	14	TRBJ2-7	TRBV7-2	NA	TGTGCCAGCAGCGGCCGGACAGGGCCCTACGAGCAGTACTTC	CASSGRTGPYEQYF
TRBD2	16	TRBJ2-1	TRBV7-8	NA	TGTGCCAGCAGCCCCTTTGAAAGCGGGGGGGCGTATGAGCAGTTCTTC	CASSPFESGGAYEQFF
NA	13	TRBJ1-1	TRBV7-2	NA	TGTGCCAGCAGCGAATTCGAGGAGACTGAAGCTTTCTTT	CASSEFEETEAFF
NA	14	TRBJ1-2	TRBV5-1	NA	TGCGCCACCCTCTTAAGGGGCGGAGCGCGTGGCTACACCTTC	CATLLRGGARGYTF
TRBD1	20	TRBJ2-1	TRBV28	NA	TGTGCCAGCAGTTTATGGGGGACAGGGTTCCTGCCTGTCCCTTACAATGAGCAGTTCTTC	CASSLWGTGFLPVPYNEQFF
NA	11	TRBJ1-1	TRBV10-2	NA	TGCGCCAGCAGAGGGGTGGCTGAAGCTTTCTTT	CASRGVAEAFF
TRBD1	17	TRBJ2-7	TRBV3-1/TRBV3-2	NA	TGTGCCAGCAGTCGAGGCGGACCGGGACAGGCCTCCTACGAGCAGTACTTC	CASSRGGPGQASYEQYF
NA	17	TRBJ2-5	TRBV5-1	NA	TGCGCCAGCAGCTTGGGAGTGCAGGGTGGATTAATGGAGACCCAGTACTTC	CASSLGVQGGLMETQYF
NA	14	TRBJ2-5	TRBV18	NA	TGTGCCAGCTCACCACTGGCTAGCCAAGAGACCCAGTACTTC	CASSPLASQETQYF
NA	14	TRBJ1-1	TRBV10-3	NA	TGTGCCATCAGTGTGGCAGGGGTAAACACTGAAGCTTTCTTT	CAISVAGVNTEAFF
NA	15	TRBJ1-3	TRBV7-2	NA	TGTGCCAGCACCCCGAGGGAGGTGTCTGGAAACACCATATATTTT	CASTPREVSGNTIYF
NA	12	TRBJ2-1	TRBV6-2/TRBV6-3	NA	TGTGCCAGCAGTTACCGAACAAATGAGCAGTTCTTC	CASSYRTNEQFF
TRBD1	15	TRBJ1-2	TRBV4-3	few	TGCGCCAGCAGCCAAGGGACAGGGGGCTCGTATGGCTACACCTTC	CASSQGTGGSYGYTF
TRBD1	12	TRBJ1-1	TRBV28	NA	TGTGCCAGCAACCCGACAGGGTTTAACGCTTTCTTT	CASNPTGFNAFF
TRBD2	17	TRBJ2-7	TRBV6-4	NA	TGTGCCAGCAGTGACTCCGGGACTAGCGGTCCCTCCTACGAGCAGTACTTC	CASSDSGTSGPSYEQYF
NA	14	TRBJ2-2	TRBV7-2	NA	TGTGCCAGCACCGGGACAAGGAACACCGGGGAGCTGTTTTTT	CASTGTRNTGELFF
NA	12	TRBJ2-1	TRBV5-4	NA	TGTGCCAGCAACACTAGGGGGGGTGAGCAGTTCTTC	CASNTRGGEQFF
TRBD2	16	TRBJ2-3	TRBV4-3	NA	TGCGCCAGCAGCCTCTCTAGCGGGGGGGGCGCAGATACGCAGTATTTT	CASSLSSGGGADTQYF
NA	17	TRBJ1-1	TRBV5-1	NA	TGCGCCAGCAGCTTGGAGGTGTTCAAAGGGGCGAACACTGAAGCTTTCTTT	CASSLEVFKGANTEAFF
TRBD2	15	TRBJ2-7	TRBV6-4	NA	TGTGCCAGCAGTCGAGCGGGGGTTGCTTCATACGAGCAGTACTTC	CASSRAGVASYEQYF
TRBD1	14	TRBJ2-7	TRBV25-1	NA	TGTGCCAGCAGTGAATTTAGGACAGGGTGCGAGCAGTACTTC	CASSEFRTGCEQYF
NA	14	TRBJ1-1	TRBV5-1	few	TGCGCCAGCAGCCCACAACAGGGCGGCACTGAAGCTTTCTTT	CASSPQQGGTEAFF
NA	13	TRBJ1-5	TRBV2	NA	TGTGCCAGCAGTCGGGGGAGCAATCAGCCCCAGCATTTT	CASSRGSNQPQHF
NA	13	TRBJ2-5	TRBV19	NA	TGTGCCAGTACCCAGACAGCCCAAGAGACCCAGTACTTC	CASTQTAQETQYF